This T cell receptor (beta chain) was sequenced for a study of cytomegalovirus exposure and HLA in healthy donors. Across the whole study: Prior work identified more than 90 million unique TCR beta sequences in 190 million or so T cells.

Researchers ran the PCR with 60 Vbeta and 13 Jbeta primers. The table came from immunoSEQ multiplex PCR; TCRdb's copy has only in-frame clones and leaves some out. The profile shows 100,000 to 150,000 clones, 83% of them singletons. Trimming took 1 base from V and 2 from J; bases not matched to a gene: 5. CDR1 and CDR2 from the germline V gene are SGHTS and YDEGEE. The CDR3 totals 16 residues. The genes are TRBV5-8 and TRBJ1-5; 8 nucleotides match TRBD1. The sequence was obtained from a young man in good health and CMV-seropositive. The sequenced sample consisted of PBMCs. The CDR3 protein is CASSLSTGGGNQPQHF. DNA for the CDR3: TGTGCCAGCAGCTTGAGTACAGGGGGAGGCAATCAGCCCCAGCATTTT.